This T cell receptor (beta chain) is from a study of graft-versus-host responses after intestinal transplantation. At the level of the study: All recipients were given anti-thymocyte globulin induction, and tacrolimus and steroids were then administered for around three years. Study findings and constraints: Early post-transplant HvG declines showed an association with peak circulating GvH clone levels. Where graft-donor T cell macrochimerism was present, patients had high graft-versus-host to host-versus-graft clonal ratios in allografts. GvH clones appeared in recipient marrow, some first in ileum or blood.

As to this clone: Its antigen is unknown.

Sequencing used immunoSEQ multiplex PCR; TCRdb keeps in-frame clones, though not all of them. The table has some 45,000 clones, about 95% seen once; the top ten hold around 1.6%. V shed 1 base and J 4 bases; nucleotides not matched to a gene: 9. Germline-derived CDR1 and CDR2 are MGHRA and YSYEKL. This CDR3 has 17 amino acids. J is TRBJ2-5 and V is TRBV4-1; 10 bases are a match to TRBD2. The sequenced sample was PBMCs, obtained more than 310 days after intestinal transplant. The receptor was derived from a human patient who received an intestinal transplant, so some T cells may come from the graft donor. The CDR3, as DNA: TGCGCCAGCAGCCAAGTGGGGGCTAGCGGGAGATCAGAGACCCAGTACTTC. Its protein product is CASSQVGASGRSETQYF.